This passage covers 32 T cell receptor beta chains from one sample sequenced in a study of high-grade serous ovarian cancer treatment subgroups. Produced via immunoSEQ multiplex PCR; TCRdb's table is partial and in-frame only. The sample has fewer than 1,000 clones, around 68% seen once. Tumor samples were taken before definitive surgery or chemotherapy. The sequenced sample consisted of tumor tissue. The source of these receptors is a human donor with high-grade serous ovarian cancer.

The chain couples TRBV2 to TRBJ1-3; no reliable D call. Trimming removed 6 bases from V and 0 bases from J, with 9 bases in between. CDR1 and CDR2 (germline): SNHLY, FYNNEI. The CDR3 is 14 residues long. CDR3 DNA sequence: TGTGCCAGCAGGTCCCAGGCCTCTGGAAACACCATATATTTT. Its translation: CASRSQASGNTIYF.

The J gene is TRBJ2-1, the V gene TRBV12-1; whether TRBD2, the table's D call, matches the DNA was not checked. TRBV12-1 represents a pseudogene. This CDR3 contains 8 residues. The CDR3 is CASSLPFF. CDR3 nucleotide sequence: TGTGCCAGCAGCCTCCCCTTCTTC.

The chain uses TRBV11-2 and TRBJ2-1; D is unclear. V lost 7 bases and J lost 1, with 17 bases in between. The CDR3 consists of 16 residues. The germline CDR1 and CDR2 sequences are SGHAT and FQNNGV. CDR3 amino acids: CASTFTEFGSYNEQFF. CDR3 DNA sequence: TGTGCCAGCACCTTTACAGAATTTGGGTCCTACAATGAGCAGTTCTTC. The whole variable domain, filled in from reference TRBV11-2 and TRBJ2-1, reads EAGVAQSPRYKIIEKRQSVAFWCNPISGHATLYWYQQILGQGPKLLIQFQNNGVVDDSQLPKDRFSAERLKGVDSTLKIQPAKLEDSAVYLCASTFTEFGSYNEQFFGPGTRLTVL.

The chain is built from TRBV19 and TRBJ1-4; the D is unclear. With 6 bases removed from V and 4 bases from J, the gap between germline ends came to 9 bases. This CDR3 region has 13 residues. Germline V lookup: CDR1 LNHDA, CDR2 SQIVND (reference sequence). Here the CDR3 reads CASRWLSNEKLFF. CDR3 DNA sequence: TGTGCCAGTAGGTGGCTAAGTAATGAAAAACTGTTTTTT.

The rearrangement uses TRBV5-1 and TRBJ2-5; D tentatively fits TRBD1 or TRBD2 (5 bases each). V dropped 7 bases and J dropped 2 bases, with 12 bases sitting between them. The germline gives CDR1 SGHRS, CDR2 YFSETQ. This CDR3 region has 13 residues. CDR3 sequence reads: CASGGQGQETQYF. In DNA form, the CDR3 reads TGCGCCAGCGGGGGTCAGGGACAAGAGACCCAGTACTTC.

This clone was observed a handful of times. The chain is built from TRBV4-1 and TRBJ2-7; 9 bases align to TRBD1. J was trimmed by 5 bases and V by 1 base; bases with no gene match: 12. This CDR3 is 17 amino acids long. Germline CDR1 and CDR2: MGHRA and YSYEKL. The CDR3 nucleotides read TGCGCCAGCAGCCAAGTCCCGGGACAGGGTAAGGGGGACGAGCAGTACTTC. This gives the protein CASSQVPGQGKGDEQYF.

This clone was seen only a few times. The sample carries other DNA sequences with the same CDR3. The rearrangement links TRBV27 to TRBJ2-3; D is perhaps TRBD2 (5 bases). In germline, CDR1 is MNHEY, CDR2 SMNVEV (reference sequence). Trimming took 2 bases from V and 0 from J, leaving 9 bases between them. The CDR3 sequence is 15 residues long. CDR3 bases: TGTGCCAGCAGTTTACGGACGGGGAGCACAGATACGCAGTATTTT. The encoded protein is CASSLRTGSTDTQYF.

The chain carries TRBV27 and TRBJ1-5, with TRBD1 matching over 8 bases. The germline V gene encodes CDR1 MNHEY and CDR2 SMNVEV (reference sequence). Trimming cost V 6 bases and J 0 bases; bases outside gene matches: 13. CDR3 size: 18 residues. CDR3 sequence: CASRLNGQGLYSNQPQHF. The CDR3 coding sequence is TGTGCCAGCAGACTGAACGGACAGGGCCTTTATAGCAATCAGCCCCAGCATTTT.

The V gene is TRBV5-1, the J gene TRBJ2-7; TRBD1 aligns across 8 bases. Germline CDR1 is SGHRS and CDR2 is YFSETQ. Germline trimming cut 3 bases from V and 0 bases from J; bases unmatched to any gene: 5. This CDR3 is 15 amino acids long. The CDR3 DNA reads TGCGCCAGCAGCTCCGGACAGGGTGGCTCCTACGAGCAGTACTTC. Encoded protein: CASSSGQGGSYEQYF.

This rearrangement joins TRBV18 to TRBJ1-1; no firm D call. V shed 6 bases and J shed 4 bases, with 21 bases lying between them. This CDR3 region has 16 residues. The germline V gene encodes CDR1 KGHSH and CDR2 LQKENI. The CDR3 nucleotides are TGTGCCAGCTCCCCCCTCCCAGACGGTAAGGGCACTGAAGCTTTCTTT. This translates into CASSPLPDGKGTEAFF.

CDR3 sequence (DNA): TGTGCCAGCAGCTTAGCGATCCGGGACAGGTGGGGAGGTGGTCAGCCCCAGCATTTT. Translation gives CASSLAIRDRWGGGQPQHF. V gene TRBV7-2 combines with J gene TRBJ1-5, with 8 bases identical to TRBD1. The CDR3 has 19 amino acids. With 0 bases clipped from V and 6 bases from J, the junction kept 16 bases outside the gene matches. The germline gives CDR1 SGHTA, CDR2 FQGNSA.

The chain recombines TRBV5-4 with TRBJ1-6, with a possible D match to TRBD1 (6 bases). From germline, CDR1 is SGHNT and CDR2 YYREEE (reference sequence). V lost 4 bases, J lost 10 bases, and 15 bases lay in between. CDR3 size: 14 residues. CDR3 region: CASSPTGKGSPLHF. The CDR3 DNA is TGTGCCAGCAGCCCTACAGGGAAGGGGTCACCCCTCCACTTT.

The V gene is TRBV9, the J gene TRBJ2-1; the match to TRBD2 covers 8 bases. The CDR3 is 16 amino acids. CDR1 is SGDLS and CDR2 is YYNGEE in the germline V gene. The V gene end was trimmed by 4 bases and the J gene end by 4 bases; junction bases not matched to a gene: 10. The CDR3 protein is CASSPRLSGGYNEQFF. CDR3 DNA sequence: TGTGCCAGCAGCCCCAGGCTGAGCGGGGGATACAATGAGCAGTTCTTC. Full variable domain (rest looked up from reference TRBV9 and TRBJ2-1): DSGVTQTPKHLITATGQRVTLRCSPRSGDLSVYWYQQSLDQGLQFLIQYYNGEERAKGNILERFSAQQFPDLHSELNLSSLELGDSALYFCASSPRLSGGYNEQFFGPGTRLTVL.

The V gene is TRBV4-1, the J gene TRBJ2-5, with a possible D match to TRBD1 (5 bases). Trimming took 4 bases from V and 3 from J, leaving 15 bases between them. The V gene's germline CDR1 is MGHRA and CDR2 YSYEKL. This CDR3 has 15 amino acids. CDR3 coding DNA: TGCGCCAGCAGCCTAGGGGCCGGTGGGGAAGAGACCCAGTACTTC. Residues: CASSLGAGGEETQYF.

This chain's CDR3 is CASSRAGEKTQYF. In nucleotides, the CDR3 is TGTGCCAGCAGCCGGGCAGGGGAAAAGACCCAGTACTTC. V and J are TRBV14 and TRBJ2-5; D perhaps matches TRBD1 (6 bases). The CDR3 sequence is 13 residues long. CDR1 and CDR2 from the germline V gene are SGHDN and FVKESK. Trimming stripped 4 bases from V and 6 bases from J, with 12 bases between.

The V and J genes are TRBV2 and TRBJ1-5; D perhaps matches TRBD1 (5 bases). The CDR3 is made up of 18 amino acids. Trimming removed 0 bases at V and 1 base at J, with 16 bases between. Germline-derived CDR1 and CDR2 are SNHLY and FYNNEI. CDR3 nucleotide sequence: TGTGCCAGCAGTGAAGCGAACTGGGACCCCTCGAGCAATCAGCCCCAGCATTTT. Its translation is CASSEANWDPSSNQPQHF.

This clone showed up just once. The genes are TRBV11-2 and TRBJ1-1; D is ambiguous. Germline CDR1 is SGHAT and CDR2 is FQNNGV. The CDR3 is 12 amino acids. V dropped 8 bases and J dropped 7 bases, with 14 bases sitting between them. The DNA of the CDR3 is TGTGCCAGCCGGACCGGAGGAAGTGAAGCTTTCTTT. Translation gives CASRTGGSEAFF.

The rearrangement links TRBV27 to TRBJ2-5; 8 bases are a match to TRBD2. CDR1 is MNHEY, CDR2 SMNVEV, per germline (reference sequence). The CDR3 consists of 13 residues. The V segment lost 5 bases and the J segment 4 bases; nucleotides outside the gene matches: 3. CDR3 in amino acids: CASSSGTRETQYF. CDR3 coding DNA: TGTGCCAGCAGTAGTGGGACTAGAGAGACCCAGTACTTC.

The CDR3 region is CASSPQRTGVNYGYTF. In DNA form, the CDR3 reads TGTGCCAGCTCACCTCAGCGGACAGGGGTAAACTATGGCTACACCTTC. The V call is TRBV18, the J call TRBJ1-2, with TRBD1 matching 9 bases. This CDR3 contains 16 residues. V was clipped by 3 bases and J by 2 bases; unmatched bases: 7. Germline V gene data show CDR1 as KGHSH and CDR2 as LQKENI. The whole variable domain, filled in from reference TRBV18 and TRBJ1-2, reads NAGVMQNPRHLVRRRGQEARLRCSPMKGHSHVYWYRQLPEEGLKFMVYLQKENIIDESGMPKERFSAEFPKEGPSILRIQQVVRGDSAAYFCASSPQRTGVNYGYTFGSGTRLTVV.

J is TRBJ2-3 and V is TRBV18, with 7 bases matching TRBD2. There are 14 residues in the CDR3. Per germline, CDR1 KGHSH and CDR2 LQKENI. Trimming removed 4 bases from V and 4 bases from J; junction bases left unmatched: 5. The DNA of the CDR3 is TGTGCCAGCTCACTTTATCGGGGGGCAGATACGCAGTATTTT. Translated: CASSLYRGADTQYF.

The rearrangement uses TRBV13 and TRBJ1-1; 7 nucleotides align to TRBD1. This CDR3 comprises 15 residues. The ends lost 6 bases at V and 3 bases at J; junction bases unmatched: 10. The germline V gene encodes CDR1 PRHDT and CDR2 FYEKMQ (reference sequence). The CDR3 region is CASRKRGGIDTEAFF. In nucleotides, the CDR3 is TGTGCCAGCAGAAAGCGAGGGGGCATCGACACTGAAGCTTTCTTT.

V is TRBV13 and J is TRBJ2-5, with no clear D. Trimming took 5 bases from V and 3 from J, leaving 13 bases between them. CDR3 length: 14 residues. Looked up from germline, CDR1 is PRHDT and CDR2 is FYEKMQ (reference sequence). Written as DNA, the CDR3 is TGTGCCAGCAGCCCCCCCCGCCCCGAAGAGACCCAGTACTTC. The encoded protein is CASSPPRPEETQYF.

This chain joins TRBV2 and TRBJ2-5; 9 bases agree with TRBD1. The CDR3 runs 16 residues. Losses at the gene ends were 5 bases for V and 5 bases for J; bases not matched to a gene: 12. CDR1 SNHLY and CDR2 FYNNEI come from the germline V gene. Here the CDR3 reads CASSPTGGAGPETQYF. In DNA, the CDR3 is TGTGCCAGCAGTCCTACAGGGGGCGCAGGACCGGAGACCCAGTACTTC.

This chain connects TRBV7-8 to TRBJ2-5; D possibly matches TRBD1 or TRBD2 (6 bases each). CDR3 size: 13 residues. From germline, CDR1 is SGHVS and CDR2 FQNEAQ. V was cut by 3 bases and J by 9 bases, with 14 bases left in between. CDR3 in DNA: TGTGCCAGCAGCTTTACTCGGGGGCTGGCCCAGTACTTC. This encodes CASSFTRGLAQYF.

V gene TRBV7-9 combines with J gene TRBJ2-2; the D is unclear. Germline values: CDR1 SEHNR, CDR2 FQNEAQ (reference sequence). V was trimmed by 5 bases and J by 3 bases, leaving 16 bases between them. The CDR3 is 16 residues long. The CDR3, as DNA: TGTGCCAGCAGCGACGTCGGACCCTGGCACACCGGGGAGCTGTTTTTT. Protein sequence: CASSDVGPWHTGELFF.

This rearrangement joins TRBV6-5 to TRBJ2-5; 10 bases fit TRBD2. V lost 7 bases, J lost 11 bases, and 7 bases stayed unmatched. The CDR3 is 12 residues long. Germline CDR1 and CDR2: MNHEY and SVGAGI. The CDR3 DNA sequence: TGTGCCAGCAAACCTAGCGGGAGATCTCAGTACTTC. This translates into CASKPSGRSQYF.

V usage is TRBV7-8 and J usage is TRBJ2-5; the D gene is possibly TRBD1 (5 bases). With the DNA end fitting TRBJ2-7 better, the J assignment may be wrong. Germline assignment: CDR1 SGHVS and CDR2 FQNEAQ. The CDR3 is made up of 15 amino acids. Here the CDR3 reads CASSLAQGPSYEQYF. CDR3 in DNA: TGTGCCAGCAGCTTGGCCCAGGGTCCCTCGTACGAGCAGTACTTC.

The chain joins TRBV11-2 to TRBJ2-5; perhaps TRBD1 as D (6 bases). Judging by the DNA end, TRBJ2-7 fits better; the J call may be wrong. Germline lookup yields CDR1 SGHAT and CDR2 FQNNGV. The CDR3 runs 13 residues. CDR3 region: CASSSTTGYEQYF. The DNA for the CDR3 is TGTGCCAGCAGCTCAACGACAGGTTACGAGCAGTACTTC.

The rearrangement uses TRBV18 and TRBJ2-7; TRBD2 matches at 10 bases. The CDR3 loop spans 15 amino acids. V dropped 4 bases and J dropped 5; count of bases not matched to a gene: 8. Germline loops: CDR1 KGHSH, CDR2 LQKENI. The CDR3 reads CASSRIGTSVDEQYF. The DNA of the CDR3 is TGTGCCAGCTCACGTATAGGGACTAGCGTCGACGAGCAGTACTTC. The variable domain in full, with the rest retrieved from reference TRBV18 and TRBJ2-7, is NAGVMQNPRHLVRRRGQEARLRCSPMKGHSHVYWYRQLPEEGLKFMVYLQKENIIDESGMPKERFSAEFPKEGPSILRIQQVVRGDSAAYFCASSRIGTSVDEQYFGPGTRLTVT.

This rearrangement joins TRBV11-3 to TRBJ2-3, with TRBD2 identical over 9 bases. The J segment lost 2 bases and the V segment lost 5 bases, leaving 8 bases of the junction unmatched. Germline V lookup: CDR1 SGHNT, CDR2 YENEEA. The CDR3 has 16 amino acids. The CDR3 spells CASSPHLAGSTDTQYF. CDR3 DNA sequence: TGTGCCAGCAGCCCACACCTAGCGGGGTCCACAGATACGCAGTATTTT.

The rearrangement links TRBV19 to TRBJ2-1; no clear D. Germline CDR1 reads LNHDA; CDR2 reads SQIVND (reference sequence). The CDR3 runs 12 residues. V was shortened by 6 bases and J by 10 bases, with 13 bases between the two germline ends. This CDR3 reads CASRNLYGEQFF. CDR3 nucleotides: TGTGCCAGTAGGAATCTCTACGGGGAGCAGTTCTTC.

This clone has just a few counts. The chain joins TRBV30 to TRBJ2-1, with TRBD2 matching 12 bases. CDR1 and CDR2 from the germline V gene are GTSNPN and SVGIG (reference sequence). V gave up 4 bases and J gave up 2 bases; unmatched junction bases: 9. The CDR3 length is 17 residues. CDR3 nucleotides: TGTGCCTGGACGGGGGGGACTAGCGGGTTCCCCTACAATGAGCAGTTCTTC. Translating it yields CAWTGGTSGFPYNEQFF.